The sequence of this T cell receptor (beta chain) was determined in a study of T cell responses to AZD1222 COVID-19 vaccine. Study results and limitations: Sampling that yielded the repertoires occurred only after the peak T cell response.

About this clone itself: Its antigen is unknown.

Profiled with immunoSEQ multiplex PCR; TCRdb holds only in-frame clones, not every one. The table has roughly 150,000 clones, around 87% seen once; the top ten hold roughly a tenth. The sample consisted of peripheral blood, taken 28 days after the second AZD1222 dose. The TCR was taken from an adult who received the AZD1222 COVID-19 vaccine.

The CDR3 sequence is CASSLAGEAAYEQYF. The CDR3 DNA follows: TGTGCCAGCAGCTTAGCTGGGGAGGCGGCCTACGAGCAGTACTTC. V is TRBV7-2 and J is TRBJ2-7; perhaps TRBD2 as D (6 bases). Germline V gene sequence: CDR1 SGHTA, CDR2 FQGNSA. With 0 bases removed from V and 2 bases from J, the gap between germline ends came to 11 bases. The CDR3 spans 15 residues.